The subject of this entry is one T cell receptor beta chain. The antigen remains undetermined. This sample stems from a study of post-analysis software for immune sequencing data. Germline CDR1 is MNHEY and CDR2 is SVGAGI. V gave up 4 bases and J gave up 3 bases; unmatched junction bases: 10. The CDR3 is made up of 16 amino acids. Study results and caveats: The five TRBV segments detected at higher frequency in patients than in controls included TRBV5-6, TRBV5-1 and TRBV20-1.

Incorporated into the TCR beta cDNA libraries were unique molecular identifiers, which served to reduce PCR and sequencing biases. One entry per CDR3 protein, called by TCRdb with MiXCR from the PCR reads. Altogether roughly 870,000 distinct CDR3 sequences are present, about 50% being singletons, with the ten largest covering 4.6%. The sample consisted of blood. V gene TRBV6-5 combines with J gene TRBJ2-3; 7 bases are shared with TRBD1. The sequence was obtained from a girl aged 10-17 years with multiple sclerosis. CDR3 protein: CASSFPDRAPTDTQYF. DNA of the CDR3: TGTGCCAGCAGTTTCCCAGACAGGGCGCCGACAGATACGCAGTATTTT.